This note documents a single T cell receptor beta chain sequence. The antigen is unknown. The data derive from a study of T cell responses to AZD1222 COVID-19 vaccine. Clones were sequenced by immunoSEQ multiplex PCR, and TCRdb holds only the in-frame ones, with some missing. The table includes under 140,000 clones, about 95% detected once. Study results and limitations: Clonal diversity was possibly underestimated, and the donors were mostly white British, with more females. Along spike, vaccine-associated CD4 TCRs were found throughout, with dominance at 160-218 and 743-854. Baseline seropositivity occurred in only a handful of AZD1222 recipients.

Analysis merged second doses at about 4 or about 12 weeks. Per the germline V gene, CDR1 is LGHDT and CDR2 is YNNKEL (reference sequence). V shed 1 base and J shed 3 bases, with 9 bases lying between them. CDR3 length equals 14 residues. Sequences were derived from peripheral blood, sampled 28 days after the second AZD1222 dose. The chain recombines TRBV3-1 (or the pseudogene TRBV3-2) with TRBJ1-1; D perhaps matches TRBD1 (5 bases). The TCR comes from an adult who received the AZD1222 COVID-19 vaccine. CDR3 nucleotide sequence: TGTGCCAGCAGCCAAGTCGGGACTGACACTGAAGCTTTCTTT. This sequence encodes CASSQVGTDTEAFF.